Sequencing of this T cell receptor beta chain was carried out in a study of T cell responses to AZD1222 COVID-19 vaccine (dated by TCRdb to about 2021). With respect to the entire study: A total of over 230 trial participants underwent TCR sequencing, of whom approximately 210 received two doses of AZD1222 and some 26 received two doses of the MenACWY control vaccine. Enrollment into the trials was organized by age into subgroups of 18-55, 56-69 and 70-plus years, and those subgroups contained about 160, 30 and 59 TCR-sequenced participants, respectively. General study outcomes and caveats: Reportedly, close to half of the unique spike-specific TCRs recognized epitopes lying outside the regions that are mutated in the B.1.351 and B.1.1.7 variants. No day 14 peak-response samples were available, so repertoires were characterized only after the peak T cell response. Participants were mostly white British and included more females than males, and it was suggested by the authors that clonal diversity may have been underestimated. Vaccine-associated CD4 TCRs spanned the whole spike protein, with dominant responses in regions 160-218 and 743-854. Conclusions about previously exposed vaccinees are limited, since just 5 or 6 AZD1222 recipients were seropositive for SARS-CoV-2 at baseline. A significant rise in spike-specific TCR breadth and depth was observed after two AZD1222 doses relative to day 0 and relative to MenACWY recipients. The 56-69-year group was small, and its depth increase did not reach significance, likely because of low power.

For CDR1 and CDR2, the germline V gene (reference sequence) lists DFQATT and SNEGSKA. V is reduced by 4 bases and J by 4 bases, leaving a spacing of 19 bases between them. From the cysteine up to the phenylalanine, the CDR3 has a length of 15 residues. The only DNA kept is the CDR3, 45 bases in frame from the first base. Notes on this clone: The clone's antigen remains unknown. Nothing much larger sits one base from this clone, and base qualities are not available.

This specimen's time point label, interpreted: baseline before first vaccination. This specimen's treatment or condition label, per the study, means: meningococcal conjugate vaccine given as trial control. The vaccinee samples were drawn from two UK trials, COV001 and COV002, one of which was a single-blind randomized controlled phase 2/3 trial testing AZD1222 (ChAdOx1 nCoV-19) in healthy adults. For TCRbeta chain sequencing, PBMC samples were collected from trial participants at day 0 and at day 28 after the second dose. The CDR3 regions of human TCRbeta chains were analyzed by immunosequencing. In the authors' own workflow: TCRs in the repertoires were matched against a reference library of SARS-CoV-2-specific TCRs that had been generated with the MIRA antigen-specificity platform. Breadth was defined as the fraction of unique TCRs that were SARS-CoV-2-associated, and depth was defined as the fraction of total T cells that were SARS-CoV-2-associated. Each spike-specific TCR was assigned to its reactive spike region and to a CD4 or CD8 class using the MIRA data. Log10-transformed breadth and depth values were compared by one-way ANOVA with Sidak's multiple comparisons tests. TCRdb mirrors the immuneACCESS table, restricted to in-frame sequences. Some clones are absent from its copies; in checked studies, under half trace to an unresolved V gene, and the reason for the others is unknown. That table gives V, J and clone size, and the DNA gave D and trimming. This sample holds 200,000 to 250,000 clones; 85% to 95% were observed only once. The top ten hold around 1% of the sample.

This TCR was sampled from an adult in good health. The sample in question was peripheral blood, obtained on day 0 of MenACWY control vaccination. This sequence uses TRBV20-1 and TRBJ1-2; possibly the D gene is TRBD1, per 5 matching bases. The DNA reads as follows: TGCAGTGCTACTGAAGTTGACAGATTCTCCTATGGCTACACCTTC. Translated, it reads CSATEVDRFSYGYTF.